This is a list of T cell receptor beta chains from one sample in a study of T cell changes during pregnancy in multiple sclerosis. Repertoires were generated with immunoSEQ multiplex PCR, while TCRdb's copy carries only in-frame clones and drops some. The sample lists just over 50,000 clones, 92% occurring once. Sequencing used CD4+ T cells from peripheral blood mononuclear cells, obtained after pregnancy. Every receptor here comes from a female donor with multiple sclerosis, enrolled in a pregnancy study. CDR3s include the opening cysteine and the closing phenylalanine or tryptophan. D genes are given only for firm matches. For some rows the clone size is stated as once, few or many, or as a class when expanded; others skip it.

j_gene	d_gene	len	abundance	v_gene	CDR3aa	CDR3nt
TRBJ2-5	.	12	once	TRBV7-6	CASSSRLETQYF	TGTGCCAGCAGCTCCCGACTAGAGACCCAGTACTTC
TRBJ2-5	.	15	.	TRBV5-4	CASSLGLVGGETQYF	TGTGCCAGCAGCTTGGGACTAGTGGGCGGTGAGACCCAGTACTTC
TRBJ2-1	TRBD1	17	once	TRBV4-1	CASSQAQGGDSYNEQFF	TGCGCCAGCAGCCAGGCCCAAGGGGGCGACTCCTACAATGAGCAGTTCTTC
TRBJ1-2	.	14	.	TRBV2	CASSDGGALGGYTF	TGTGCCAGCAGTGATGGTGGGGCGCTTGGTGGCTACACCTTC
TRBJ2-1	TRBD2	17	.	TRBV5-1	CASSPWTSGDPYNEQFF	TGCGCCAGCAGCCCCTGGACTAGCGGAGATCCCTACAATGAGCAGTTCTTC
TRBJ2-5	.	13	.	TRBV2	CASRIDGRETQYF	TGTGCCAGCAGAATAGATGGGAGGGAGACCCAGTACTTC
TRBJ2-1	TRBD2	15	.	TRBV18	CASSSGLATYNEQFF	TGTGCCAGCTCCTCGGGACTAGCTACCTACAATGAGCAGTTCTTC
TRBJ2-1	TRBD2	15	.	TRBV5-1	CASSSGLAPLSEQFF	TGCGCCAGCAGCTCAGGACTAGCCCCTTTGAGTGAGCAGTTCTTC
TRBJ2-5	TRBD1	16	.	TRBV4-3	CASSQDGTGGHETQYF	TGCGCCAGCAGCCAAGATGGGACAGGGGGCCATGAGACCCAGTACTTC
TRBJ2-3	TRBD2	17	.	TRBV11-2	CASSLGGTSGRADTQYF	TGTGCCAGCAGCTTAGGCGGGACTAGCGGGAGGGCAGATACGCAGTATTTT
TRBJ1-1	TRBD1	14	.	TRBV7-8	CASSLRQGQTEAFF	TGTGCCAGCAGCTTGCGACAGGGGCAAACTGAAGCTTTCTTT
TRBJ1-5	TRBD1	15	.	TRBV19	CASRSGDRVGQPQHF	TGTGCCAGTAGATCGGGGGACAGGGTAGGTCAGCCCCAGCATTTT
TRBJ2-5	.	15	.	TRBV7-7	CASSDLPGSQETQYF	TGTGCTAGCAGCGACCTCCCAGGCTCCCAAGAGACCCAGTACTTC
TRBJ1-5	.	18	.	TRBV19	CASSIDREGETFNQPQHF	TGTGCCAGTAGTATAGATCGTGAGGGCGAGACATTTAATCAGCCCCAGCATTTT
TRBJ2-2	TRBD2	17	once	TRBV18	CASSYGLAGGGAGELFF	TGTGCCAGCTCCTATGGACTAGCGGGAGGAGGTGCCGGGGAGCTGTTTTTT
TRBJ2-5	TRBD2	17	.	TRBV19	CASRPSLLAGGPETQYF	TGTGCCAGTCGCCCCTCCCTCCTGGCGGGAGGGCCCGAGACCCAGTACTTC
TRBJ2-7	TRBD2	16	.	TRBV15	CATSRPTSGTSYEQYF	TGTGCCACCAGCAGGCCCACTAGCGGGACTTCCTACGAGCAGTACTTC
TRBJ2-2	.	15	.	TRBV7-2	CASSYTGTNTGELFF	TGTGCCAGCAGCTATACAGGGACGAACACCGGGGAGCTGTTTTTT
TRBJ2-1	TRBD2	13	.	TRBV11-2	CASSGGRRNEQFF	TGTGCCAGCAGCGGCGGGAGGAGGAATGAGCAGTTCTTC
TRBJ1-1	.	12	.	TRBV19	CASGTPVSGAFF	TGTGCCAGTGGGACACCTGTTTCAGGAGCTTTCTTT
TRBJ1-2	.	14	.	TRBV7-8	CASSPQGTNYGYTF	TGTGCCAGCAGCCCACAGGGCACTAACTATGGCTACACCTTC
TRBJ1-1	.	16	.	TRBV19	CASSTPSNARGTEAFF	TGTGCCAGTAGTACCCCCAGTAATGCCCGGGGCACTGAAGCTTTCTTT